The present T cell receptor (beta chain) was sequenced within a study of T cell repertoires in cytomegalovirus infection (dated by TCRdb to about 2019). At the level of the whole study: The peptide stimulations were aimed at well-studied HLA-B-restricted epitopes as well as recently identified HLA-C-restricted CMV epitopes, whose presentation resists viral immunomodulation. Because public TCR beta signatures pointed to carriage of CMV infection together with the matching HLA type, the HLA type of each donor mattered for the analysis.

For sequencing, an Illumina HiSeq 1500 was employed. The raw public reads went through TCRdb reprocessing: fastp at Q25, MiXCR clone calling, in-frame beta chains kept. A single entry per CDR3 protein holds the most common genes and DNA from its merged rows. The sample yields hundreds of thousands of distinct CDR3 sequences; approximately 31% were counted once. The ten most abundant clones make up around 15% of the sample. Points the paper makes about the study in general: Carriers of CMV infection plus the relevant HLA type were discriminated by the cumulative frequency of public TCR beta family members in the study cohort and in an independent 352-donor cohort. The ex vivo response was dominated by HLA-C-restricted CMV-specific TCR beta clonotypes, which also provided the single most frequent clonotype in two of eight donors.

Comments on this clonotype: What this receptor recognizes is not known. The sample holds no much larger clone one base away, and base qualities are not on file.

The intended sense of this specimen's treatment or condition label: in vitro stimulation with specific CMV peptide epitopes to enrich CMV-specific T cells. The sequenced sample was cultured CD8+ T cells from PBMCs, obtained from culture after CMV antigen stimulation. This clonotype was sampled from a human donor in good health (CMV status not recorded). Some clones in this sample may be carry-over from other donors' samples.

CDR3 loop: CASSQDADRGYSPLHF. The base sequence is TGTGCCAGCAGCCAAGATGCCGACAGGGGGTATTCACCCCTCCACTTT. The rearranged segments are TRBV4-2 and TRBJ1-6; TRBD1 lines up with 9 middle nucleotides. V is pruned by 0 bases and J by 8 bases, leaving 5 bases of the junction without a gene match. Counted from cysteine to phenylalanine, this CDR3 has 16 amino acids. Only the CDR3 part of the read is kept: 48 bases, read in frame from the first base. CDR1 and CDR2 are read off the germline V gene as LGHNA and YNFKEQ.